Listed here is a single T cell receptor beta chain. TCRdb fed the reads into MiXCR, producing one record per CDR3 protein. The sample yields a few hundred thousand distinct CDR3 sequences, 15% to 20% seen once. These data are taken from a study of T cell repertoires in cytomegalovirus infection. CDR3 length: 12 residues. Germline CDR1 and CDR2: SQVTM and ANQGSEA. V lost 7 bases to trimming and J lost 8 bases, with 17 bases between them. The sequence derives from a human donor in good health (CMV status not recorded). Some clones in this sample may be carry-over from other donors' samples. The sequencing input was CD8+ T cells from PBMCs. The chain has TRBV29-1 and TRBJ1-1; no definite D call. The CDR3: CSGSPAGREAFF. DNA of the CDR3: TGCAGCGGCTCCCCGGCAGGCCGGGAAGCTTTCTTT. Looking up the rest from reference TRBV29-1 and TRBJ1-1 gives the full variable domain: SAVISQKPSRDICQRGTSLTIQCQVDSQVTMMFWYRQQPGQSLTLIATANQGSEATYESGFVIDKFPISRPNLTFSTLTVSNMSPEDSSIYLCSGSPAGREAFFGQGTRLTVV.